The 2 T cell receptor beta chains reported below all come from one sample, sequenced in a study of T-cell reconstitution after alpha-beta-depleted transplantation in children. Unique molecular identifiers tagged the TCRbeta library. TCRdb re-analysed the PCR reads in MiXCR, keeping a single row per CDR3 protein. The sample includes fewer than 5,500 distinct CDR3 sequences, 25% of them seen just once. The sample here was PBMCs, mostly from graft donor cells, taken 60 days after TCRalphabeta/CD19-depleted stem cell transplant. These receptors all come from a boy in the first two years of life who had a stem cell transplant for SCID, so the T cells may come from the graft donor.

The rearrangement uses TRBV7-7 and TRBJ2-7; weak D call: TRBD1 (6 bases). Germline values: CDR1 SSHAT, CDR2 FNYEAQ (reference sequence). V lost 3 bases to trimming and J lost 3 bases, with 15 bases between them. There are 15 residues in the CDR3. The CDR3 DNA is TGTGCCAGCAGCTTGGGGGCGGCAAGTGGCTACGAGCAGTACTTC. This gives the protein CASSLGAASGYEQYF.

This clonotype was counted at least ten times. The chain links TRBV10-3 to TRBJ1-1; 7 bases map to TRBD1. The CDR3 has 18 residues. J gave up 5 bases and V 4 bases, and 19 bases lay outside the gene matches. CDR1 is ENHRY, CDR2 SYGVKD, per germline. The CDR3 DNA sequence: TGTGCCATCAGTGGGGAACCATGGACAGGCCCTGGGGGAACTGAAGCTTTCTTT. Its protein product is CAISGEPWTGPGGTEAFF.